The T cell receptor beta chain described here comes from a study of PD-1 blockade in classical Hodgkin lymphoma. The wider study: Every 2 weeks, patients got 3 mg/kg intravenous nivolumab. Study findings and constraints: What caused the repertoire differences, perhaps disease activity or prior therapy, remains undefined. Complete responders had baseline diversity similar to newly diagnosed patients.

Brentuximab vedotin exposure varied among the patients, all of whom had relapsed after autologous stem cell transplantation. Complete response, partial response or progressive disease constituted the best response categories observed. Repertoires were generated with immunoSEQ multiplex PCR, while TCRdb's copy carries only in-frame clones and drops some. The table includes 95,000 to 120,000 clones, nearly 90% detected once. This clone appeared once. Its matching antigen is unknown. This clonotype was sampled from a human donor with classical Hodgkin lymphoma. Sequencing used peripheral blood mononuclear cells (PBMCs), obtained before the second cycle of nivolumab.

The CDR3 coding sequence is TGTGCCAGCAGCGAGACTAGCGCCAATGAGCAGTTCTTC. Its translation: CASSETSANEQFF. The chain has TRBV7-9 and TRBJ2-1; 8 nucleotides match TRBD2. Unmatched junction bases numbered 3, after V lost 5 bases and J lost 6 bases. The CDR3 length is 13 residues. Germline CDR1 SEHNR, CDR2 FQNEAQ (reference sequence).